This record covers a single T cell receptor (beta chain). The study drew participants aged about 18 to 89 years from some 23 US areas. Cohort assignment relied on participant-reported clinical history. Donors in Cohort 3 who had recovered were those with two negative PCRs, healthcare professional clearance, or resolution of their symptoms. This entry is derived from a study of blood T cell repertoires in COVID-19. Libraries were prepared by immunoSEQ multiplex PCR; TCRdb keeps only in-frame clonotypes and omits some of them. This sample has about 240,000 clones, with approximately 90% found just once. V lost 0 bases and J lost 8, with 17 bases in between. Germline V lookup: CDR1 LGHDT, CDR2 YNNKEL (reference sequence). The CDR3 covers 16 residues.

The rearrangement uses TRBV3-1 (or the pseudogene TRBV3-2) and TRBJ2-1; D is possibly TRBD1 (6 bases). The source of this sequence is a woman in her 30s who had recovered from COVID-19. Input material: PBMCs or T cells enriched from blood (not recorded which). The CDR3 DNA is TGTGCCAGCAGCCAAGATCGGGCACAGGGTCCCGATGAGCAGTTCTTC. Amino acid sequence: CASSQDRAQGPDEQFF.